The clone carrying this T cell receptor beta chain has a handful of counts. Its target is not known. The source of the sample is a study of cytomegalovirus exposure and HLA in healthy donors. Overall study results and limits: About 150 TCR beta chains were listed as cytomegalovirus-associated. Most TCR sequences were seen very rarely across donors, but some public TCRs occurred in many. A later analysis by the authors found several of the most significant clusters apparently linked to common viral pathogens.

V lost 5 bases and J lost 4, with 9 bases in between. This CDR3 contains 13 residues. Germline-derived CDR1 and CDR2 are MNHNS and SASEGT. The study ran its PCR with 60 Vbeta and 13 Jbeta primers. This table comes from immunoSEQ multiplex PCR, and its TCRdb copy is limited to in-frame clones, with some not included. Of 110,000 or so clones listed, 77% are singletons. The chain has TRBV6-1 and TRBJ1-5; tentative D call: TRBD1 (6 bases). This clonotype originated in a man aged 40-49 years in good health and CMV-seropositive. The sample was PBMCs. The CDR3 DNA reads TGTGCCAGCAGTATACAGGGAAATCAGCCCCAGCATTTT. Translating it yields CASSIQGNQPQHF.